This T cell receptor beta chain derives from a study of T cell changes during pregnancy in multiple sclerosis. Some clones are missing from TCRdb's copy, which holds only in-frame ones; the method was immunoSEQ multiplex PCR. The sample shows about 97,000 clones, 75% to 95% of them seen only once. The CDR3 sequence is 15 residues long. The ends lost 5 bases at V and 0 bases at J; junction bases unmatched: 4. The germline V gene has CDR1 MNHNY and CDR2 SVGAGI (reference sequence). This chain joins TRBV6-6 and TRBJ2-5, with 9 positions matching TRBD2. Material: peripheral blood, obtained in the second trimester of pregnancy. The sequence was obtained from a female donor in good health, enrolled as a control in a pregnancy study. The CDR3 bases are TGTGCCAGCAGTCGTCTAGCGGGGTACCAAGAGACCCAGTACTTC. Its protein is CASSRLAGYQETQYF.